This T cell receptor (beta chain) was recorded in a study of vaccination and CD4 T cells after COVID-19. Study at large: The authors exposed cells to overlapping spike peptides derived from SARS-CoV-2, HCoV-NL63, HCoV-OC43 and HCoV-229E.

Broader study findings: Convalescent patients gained a median approximately 90% of their reactive clones only post-vaccination.

Described treatment: roughly ten-day PBMC culture with coronavirus spike peptide pools or control peptides (ViraFEST assay). An unexposed donor provided the CD4+ T cells, which were collected before the COVID-19 pandemic (2011-2018). At both days 3 and 7, half the medium was replaced with fresh IL-2 medium. At the Johns Hopkins FTIC core, DNA taken from cultured CD4+ T cells was sequenced by way of the Oncomine TCR Beta short-read assay. MiXCR, run by TCRdb on the PCR reads, gives a single entry per CDR3 protein. The repertoire holds some 5,800 distinct CDR3 sequences, with 25% to 35% as singletons. Comments on this clonotype: Its cognate antigen is unknown.

The CDR3 is made up of 14 amino acids. CDR1 is LNHDA, CDR2 SQIVND, per germline (reference sequence). Trimming removed 5 bases from V and 7 bases from J, with 15 bases in between. The sequence was collected from a human donor in good health. The gene calls are TRBV19 and TRBJ1-5; weak D call: TRBD1 (5 bases). The sample comprised CD4+ T cells from blood, cultured in vitro. The CDR3 sequence is CASSPPGGRQPQHF. The CDR3 nucleotides read TGTGCCAGTAGTCCCCCCGGGGGACGACAGCCCCAGCATTTT.